This T cell receptor (beta chain) was observed in a study of shared clonotypes between healthy human individuals. Broader study findings: Larger richness was generally estimated for naive than memory subsets.

For this clone: Its target is not known.

From germline, CDR1 is SNHLY and CDR2 FYNNEI. This CDR3 spans 15 amino acids. The V end was cut by 7 bases, the J end by 1 base, with 16 bases between. TCRdb's copy holds only in-frame clones and misses some; the assay was immunoSEQ multiplex PCR. The sample includes about 1 million clones, more than 60% seen only once; the top ten take approximately 1.5%. The chain joins TRBV2 to TRBJ1-1; a possible D gene is TRBD1 (6 bases). Material: memory CD4+ T cells sorted from blood. Subset here: CD45RA-negative fraction. The origin of this receptor is a man aged 18-30 years in good health. This chain's CDR3 is CASTREGVRNTEAFF. CDR3 nucleotides: TGTGCCAGCACCAGGGAGGGGGTTCGGAACACTGAAGCTTTCTTT.